Below are 12 T cell receptor beta chains sequenced from a single sample in a study of blood T cell repertoires in COVID-19. Sequencing used immunoSEQ multiplex PCR; TCRdb keeps in-frame clones, though not all of them. The sample lists 200,000 to 250,000 clones; about four fifths were seen once. Material for sequencing was peripheral blood. Receptors were obtained from a man aged 25-45 years who had recovered from COVID-19.

The chain is built from TRBV6-5 and TRBJ2-7, with 8 bases identical to TRBD1. Germline V lookup: CDR1 MNHEY, CDR2 SVGAGI. V lost 5 bases and J lost 3; bases outside the gene matches: 3. There are 13 residues in the CDR3. The CDR3 loop is CASSRTGIYEQYV. For the CDR3, the DNA is TGTGCCAGCAGTAGGACAGGGATCTACGAGCAGTACGTC.

The chain uses TRBV5-1 and TRBJ2-7, with TRBD1 matching over 10 bases. Germline V gene lookup returns CDR1 SGHRS and CDR2 YFSETQ. CDR3 size: 14 residues. The ends lost 5 bases at V and 6 bases at J; junction bases unmatched: 8. The chain's CDR3 is CASRETGGLFEQYF. The CDR3 coding sequence is TGCGCCAGCAGGGAGACAGGGGGCCTCTTCGAGCAGTACTTC.

The chain combines TRBV9 with TRBJ2-7; unclear D gene. Germline V gives CDR1 SGDLS, CDR2 YYNGEE. The CDR3 length is 15 residues. The V gene lost 2 bases and the J gene lost 2 bases, with 14 bases spanning the gap. The CDR3 nucleotides read TGTGCCAGCAGCGTTGAGCCCGCAGGCACCTACGAGCAGTACTTC. Protein: CASSVEPAGTYEQYF.

The chain uses TRBV28 and TRBJ2-5; 7 bases are shared with TRBD2. Germline loops: CDR1 MDHEN, CDR2 SYDVKM. The CDR3 loop spans 12 amino acids. J gave up 7 bases and V 5 bases, and 4 bases lay outside the gene matches. For the CDR3, the DNA is TGTGCCAGCAGTACGGGGGGAGGGACCCAGTACTTC. As protein: CASSTGGGTQYF.

The chain employs TRBV6-5 and TRBJ1-1; 7 bases agree with TRBD1. The ends lost 2 bases at V and 5 bases at J; junction bases unmatched: 5. Germline V gene data show CDR1 as MNHEY and CDR2 as SVGAGI. The CDR3 is made up of 14 amino acids. In nucleotides, the CDR3 is TGTGCCAGCAGTTACAGGGGGCCGGGGACTGAAGCTTTCTTT. Its protein product is CASSYRGPGTEAFF.

Concerning this clone: Being one base from a much bigger clone, this may be a read error. J is TRBJ1-2 and V is TRBV7-9; D is perhaps TRBD1 (6 bases). Trimming cost V 4 bases and J 8 bases, with 11 bases left between them. The germline gives CDR1 SEHNR, CDR2 FQNEAQ (reference sequence). The CDR3 has 12 residues. The CDR3, as DNA: TGTGCCAGCAGCTATACAGGGTACGGCTACACCTTC. Amino acids: CASSYTGYGYTF.

This clone was seen only a few times. V usage is TRBV7-9 and J usage is TRBJ1-1; the D gene is possibly TRBD1 (6 bases). The germline CDR1 and CDR2 sequences are SEHNR and FQNEAQ (reference sequence). Trimming removed 5 bases from V and 3 bases from J, with 13 bases in between. The CDR3 is 14 residues long. The CDR3 spells CASSPRGSDTEAFF. The CDR3 DNA reads as TGTGCCAGCAGCCCGAGGGGGTCGGACACTGAAGCTTTCTTT.

The table lists this clone with a count of one. The chain is built from TRBV2 and TRBJ1-4, with D hard to call. The CDR3 extends over 15 amino acids. Germline V CDR1 and CDR2: SNHLY, FYNNEI. V was pared by 8 bases and J by 3 bases, with 16 bases between. CDR3 sequence reads: CASLREWGSNEKLFF. The CDR3 bases are TGTGCCAGCCTACGGGAGTGGGGATCTAATGAAAAACTGTTTTTT.

This chain links TRBV6-5 with TRBJ2-5, with a possible D match to TRBD1 (6 bases). There are 15 residues in the CDR3. Germline-derived CDR1 and CDR2 are MNHEY and SVGAGI. Trimming left V 2 bases short and J 5 bases short, with 15 bases between. The CDR3 loop reads CASSYTQGEGETQYF. Here the CDR3 DNA reads TGTGCCAGCAGTTACACACAGGGAGAGGGGGAGACCCAGTACTTC.

The CDR3 here is CASSPPMGQGPNSYEQYF. CDR3 DNA sequence: TGTGCCAGCTCACCACCGATGGGACAGGGGCCAAACTCCTACGAGCAGTACTTC. This chain links TRBV18 with TRBJ2-7, with 10 bases lining up with TRBD1. This CDR3 has 18 amino acids. V shed 0 bases and J 0 bases; nucleotides not matched to a gene: 8. Germline CDR1 and CDR2: KGHSH and LQKENI.

J is TRBJ2-2 and V is TRBV5-8, with 9 bases lining up with TRBD2. Trimming took 4 bases from V and 4 from J; bases not matched to a gene: 8. CDR3 size: 16 residues. The germline CDR1 and CDR2 sequences are SGHTS and YDEGEE. CDR3 in amino acids: CASSVAGTSITGELFF. For the CDR3, the DNA is TGTGCCAGCAGCGTCGCCGGGACTAGCATCACCGGGGAGCTGTTTTTT.

The chain carries TRBV5-1 and TRBJ2-7, with D unresolved. V lost 0 bases and J lost 7, with 14 bases in between. Germline V gene lookup returns CDR1 SGHRS and CDR2 YFSETQ. CDR3 length: 14 amino acids. For the CDR3, the DNA is TGCGCCAGCAGCTTGGTTCCAGACTCCCCTGAGCAGTACTTC. It yields the protein CASSLVPDSPEQYF.